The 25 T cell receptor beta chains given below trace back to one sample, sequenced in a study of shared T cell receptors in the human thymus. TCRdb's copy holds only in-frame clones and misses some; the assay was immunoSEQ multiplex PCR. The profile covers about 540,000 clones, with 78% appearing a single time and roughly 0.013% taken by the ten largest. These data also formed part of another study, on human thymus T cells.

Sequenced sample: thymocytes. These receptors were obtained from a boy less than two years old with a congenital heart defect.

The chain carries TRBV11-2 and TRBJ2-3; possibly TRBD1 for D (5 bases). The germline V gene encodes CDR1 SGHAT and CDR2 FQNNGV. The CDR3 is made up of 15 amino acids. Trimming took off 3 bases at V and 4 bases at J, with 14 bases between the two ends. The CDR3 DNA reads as TGTGCCAGCAGCTTCCGTGGCAGGGCCCCAGATACGCAGTATTTT. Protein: CASSFRGRAPDTQYF. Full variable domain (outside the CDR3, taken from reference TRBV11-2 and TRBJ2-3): EAGVAQSPRYKIIEKRQSVAFWCNPISGHATLYWYQQILGQGPKLLIQFQNNGVVDDSQLPKDRFSAERLKGVDSTLKIQPAKLEDSAVYLCASSFRGRAPDTQYFGPGTRLTVL.

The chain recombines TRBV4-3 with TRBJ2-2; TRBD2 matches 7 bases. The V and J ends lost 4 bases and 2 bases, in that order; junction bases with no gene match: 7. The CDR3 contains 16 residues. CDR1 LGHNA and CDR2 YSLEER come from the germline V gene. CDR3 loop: CASSLETSPNTGELFF. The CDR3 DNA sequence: TGCGCCAGCAGCCTGGAGACTAGCCCCAACACCGGGGAGCTGTTTTTT.

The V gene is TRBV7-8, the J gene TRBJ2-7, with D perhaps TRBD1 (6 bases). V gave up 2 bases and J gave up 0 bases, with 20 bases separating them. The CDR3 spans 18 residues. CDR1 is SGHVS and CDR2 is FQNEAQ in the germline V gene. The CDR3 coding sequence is TGTGCCAGCAGCTTAACTTCGGCCCGCGACAGGCCCTCCTACGAGCAGTACTTC. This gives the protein CASSLTSARDRPSYEQYF.

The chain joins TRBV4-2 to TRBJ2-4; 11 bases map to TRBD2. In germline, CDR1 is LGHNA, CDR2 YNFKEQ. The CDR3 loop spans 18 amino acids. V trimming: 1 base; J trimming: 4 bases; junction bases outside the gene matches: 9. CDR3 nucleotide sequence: TGTGCCAGCAGCCAAGGGGCTAGCGGGAGGATAGGGAAAAACATTCAGTACTTC. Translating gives CASSQGASGRIGKNIQYF.

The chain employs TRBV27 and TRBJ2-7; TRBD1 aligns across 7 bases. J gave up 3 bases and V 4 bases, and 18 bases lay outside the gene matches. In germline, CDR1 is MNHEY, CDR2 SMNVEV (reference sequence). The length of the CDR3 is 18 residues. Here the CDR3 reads CASSSHLPTRGLGYEQYF. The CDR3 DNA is TGTGCCAGCAGTTCACACCTCCCCACTAGGGGGCTAGGCTACGAGCAGTACTTC.

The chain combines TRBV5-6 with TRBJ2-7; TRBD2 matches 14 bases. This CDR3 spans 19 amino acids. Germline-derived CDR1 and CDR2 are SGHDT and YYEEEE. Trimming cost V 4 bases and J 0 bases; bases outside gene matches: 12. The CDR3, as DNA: TGTGCCAGCAGCGGGAGGACTAGCGGGAGGACCCGTAGCTCCTACGAGCAGTACTTC. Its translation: CASSGRTSGRTRSSYEQYF.

The CDR3 nucleotides are TGTGCCAGCAGCTTAGAGGAGTCGGACGGGAGGACAGATACGCAGTATTTT. The encoded protein is CASSLEESDGRTDTQYF. The chain links TRBV11-1 to TRBJ2-3; 7 positions match TRBD2. The V gene end was trimmed by 1 base and the J gene end by 3 bases; junction bases not matched to a gene: 10. The CDR3 loop spans 17 amino acids. CDR1 is SGHAT and CDR2 is FQDESV in the germline V gene (reference sequence).

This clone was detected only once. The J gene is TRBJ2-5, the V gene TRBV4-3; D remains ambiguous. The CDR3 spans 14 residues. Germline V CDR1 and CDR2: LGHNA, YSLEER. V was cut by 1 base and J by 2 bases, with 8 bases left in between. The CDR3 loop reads CASSQGNFQETQYF. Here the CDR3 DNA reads TGCGCCAGCAGCCAAGGAAACTTTCAAGAGACCCAGTACTTC.

The CDR3 loop reads CASRPNSAASSYNEQFF. For the CDR3, the DNA is TGTGCCAGTAGACCGAATAGCGCGGCCAGCTCCTACAATGAGCAGTTCTTC. The chain couples TRBV19 to TRBJ2-1, with D perhaps matching TRBD2 (5 bases). The germline V gene has CDR1 LNHDA and CDR2 SQIVND (reference sequence). Trimming removed 6 bases from V and 0 bases from J, with 18 bases in between. The CDR3 covers 17 residues.

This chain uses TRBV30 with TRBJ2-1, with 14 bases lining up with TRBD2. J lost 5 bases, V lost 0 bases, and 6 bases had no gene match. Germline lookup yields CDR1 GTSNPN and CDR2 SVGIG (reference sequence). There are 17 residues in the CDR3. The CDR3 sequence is CAWSVLTSGREDNEQFF. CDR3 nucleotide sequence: TGTGCCTGGAGTGTATTGACTAGCGGGAGGGAAGACAATGAGCAGTTCTTC.

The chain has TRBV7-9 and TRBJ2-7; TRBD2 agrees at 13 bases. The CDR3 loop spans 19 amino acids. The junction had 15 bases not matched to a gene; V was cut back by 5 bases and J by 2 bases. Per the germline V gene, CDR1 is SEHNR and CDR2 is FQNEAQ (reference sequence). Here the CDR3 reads CASSHKRTSGRGGAYEQYF. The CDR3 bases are TGTGCCAGCAGCCATAAACGGACTAGCGGGAGAGGGGGGGCCTACGAGCAGTACTTC.

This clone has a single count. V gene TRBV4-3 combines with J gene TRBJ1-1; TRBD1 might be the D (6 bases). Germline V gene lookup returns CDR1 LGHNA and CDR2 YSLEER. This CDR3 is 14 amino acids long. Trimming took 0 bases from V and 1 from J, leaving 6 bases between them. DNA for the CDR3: TGCGCCAGCAGCCAAGACAGGGGGAACACTGAAGCTTTCTTT. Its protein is CASSQDRGNTEAFF.

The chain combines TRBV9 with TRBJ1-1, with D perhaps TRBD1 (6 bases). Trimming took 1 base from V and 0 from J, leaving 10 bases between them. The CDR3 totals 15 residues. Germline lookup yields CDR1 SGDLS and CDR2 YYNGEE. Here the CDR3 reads CASSVHQGMNTEAFF. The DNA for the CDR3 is TGTGCCAGCAGCGTACATCAGGGGATGAACACTGAAGCTTTCTTT.

CDR3: CASSEVGQGSLAKNIQYF. The CDR3 DNA reads as TGTGCCAGCAGTGAGGTGGGACAGGGGTCACTAGCCAAAAACATTCAGTACTTC. V is TRBV2 and J is TRBJ2-4; 10 bases match TRBD1. Germline CDR1 reads SNHLY; CDR2 reads FYNNEI. The ends lost 3 bases at V and 0 bases at J; junction bases unmatched: 8. This CDR3 is built from 18 residues. Filled out from reference TRBV2 and TRBJ2-4, the complete variable domain reads EPEVTQTPSHQVTQMGQEVILRCVPISNHLYFYWYRQILGQKVEFLVSFYNNEISEKSEIFDDQFSVERPDGSNFTLKIRSTKLEDSAMYFCASSEVGQGSLAKNIQYFGAGTRLSVL.

DNA of the CDR3: TGTGCCAGCAGCTTAGGACTACCCTCCCAAGAGACCCAGTACTTC. It translates to CASSLGLPSQETQYF. The chain carries TRBV11-3 and TRBJ2-5, with D tentatively TRBD2 (5 bases). CDR1 is SGHNT and CDR2 is YENEEA in the germline V gene. V shed 1 base and J shed 1 base, with 10 bases lying between them. This CDR3 region has 15 residues.

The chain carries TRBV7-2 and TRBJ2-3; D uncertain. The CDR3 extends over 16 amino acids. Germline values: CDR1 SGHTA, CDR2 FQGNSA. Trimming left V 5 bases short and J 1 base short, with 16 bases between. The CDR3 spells CASSRLPSDCTDTQYF. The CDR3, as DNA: TGTGCCAGCAGCCGTCTTCCTTCAGACTGCACAGATACGCAGTATTTT.

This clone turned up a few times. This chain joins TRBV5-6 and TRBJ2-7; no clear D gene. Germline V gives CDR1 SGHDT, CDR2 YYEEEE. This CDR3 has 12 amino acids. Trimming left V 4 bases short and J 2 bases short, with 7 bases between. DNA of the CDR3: TGTGCCAGCAGCCGGTCTACCTACGAGCAGTACTTC. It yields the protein CASSRSTYEQYF.

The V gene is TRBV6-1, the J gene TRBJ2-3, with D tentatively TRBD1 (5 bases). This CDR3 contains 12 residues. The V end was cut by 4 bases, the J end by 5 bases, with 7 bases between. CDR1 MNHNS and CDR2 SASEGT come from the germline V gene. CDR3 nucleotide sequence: TGTGCCAGCAGTGGAAGGGGAGATACGCAGTATTTT. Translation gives CASSGRGDTQYF.

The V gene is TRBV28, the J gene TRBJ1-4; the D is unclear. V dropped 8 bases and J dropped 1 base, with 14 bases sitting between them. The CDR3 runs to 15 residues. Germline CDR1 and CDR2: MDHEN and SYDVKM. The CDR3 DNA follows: TGTGCCAGCTACGCGCGCGGGGAAACTAATGAAAAACTGTTTTTT. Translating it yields CASYARGETNEKLFF.

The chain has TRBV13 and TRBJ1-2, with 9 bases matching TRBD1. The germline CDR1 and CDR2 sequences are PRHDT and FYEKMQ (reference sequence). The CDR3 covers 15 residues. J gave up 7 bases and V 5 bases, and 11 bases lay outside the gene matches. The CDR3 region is CASSAGQGRVGGYTF. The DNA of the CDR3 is TGTGCCAGCAGCGCGGGACAGGGAAGAGTTGGTGGCTACACCTTC.

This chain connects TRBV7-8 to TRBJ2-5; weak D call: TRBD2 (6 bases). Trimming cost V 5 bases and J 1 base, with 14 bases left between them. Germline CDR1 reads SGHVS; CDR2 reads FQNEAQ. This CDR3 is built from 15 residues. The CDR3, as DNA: TGTGCCAGCAGCCCCCTAGGAGGGCTCCAAGAGACCCAGTACTTC. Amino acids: CASSPLGGLQETQYF. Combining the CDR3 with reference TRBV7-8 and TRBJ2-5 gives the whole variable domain GAGVSQSPRYKVAKRGQDVALRCDPISGHVSLFWYQQALGQGPEFLTYFQNEAQLDKSGLPSDRFFAERPEGSVSTLKIQRTQQEDSAVYLCASSPLGGLQETQYFGPGTRLLVL.

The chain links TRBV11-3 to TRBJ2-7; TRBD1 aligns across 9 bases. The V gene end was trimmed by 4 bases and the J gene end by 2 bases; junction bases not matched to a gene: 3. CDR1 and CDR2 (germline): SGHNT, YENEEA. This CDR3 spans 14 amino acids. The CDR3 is CASSSGQGPYEQYF. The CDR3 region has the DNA TGTGCCAGCAGCTCGGGACAGGGCCCCTACGAGCAGTACTTC.

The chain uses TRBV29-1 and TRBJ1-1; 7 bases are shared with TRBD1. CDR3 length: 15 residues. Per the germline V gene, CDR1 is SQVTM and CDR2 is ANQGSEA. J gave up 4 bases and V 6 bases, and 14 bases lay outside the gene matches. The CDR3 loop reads CSVLGQPIGSTEAFF. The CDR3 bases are TGCAGCGTCCTGGGACAGCCCATAGGGAGCACTGAAGCTTTCTTT. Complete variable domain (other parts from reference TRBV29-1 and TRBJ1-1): SAVISQKPSRDICQRGTSLTIQCQVDSQVTMMFWYRQQPGQSLTLIATANQGSEATYESGFVIDKFPISRPNLTFSTLTVSNMSPEDSSIYLCSVLGQPIGSTEAFFGQGTRLTVV.

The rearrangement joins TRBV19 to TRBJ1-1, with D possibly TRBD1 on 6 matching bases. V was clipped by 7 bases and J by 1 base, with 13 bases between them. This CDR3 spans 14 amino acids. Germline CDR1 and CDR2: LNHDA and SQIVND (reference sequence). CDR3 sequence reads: CASTDPRGNTEAFF. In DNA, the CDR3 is TGTGCCAGTACTGATCCCAGGGGGAACACTGAAGCTTTCTTT.

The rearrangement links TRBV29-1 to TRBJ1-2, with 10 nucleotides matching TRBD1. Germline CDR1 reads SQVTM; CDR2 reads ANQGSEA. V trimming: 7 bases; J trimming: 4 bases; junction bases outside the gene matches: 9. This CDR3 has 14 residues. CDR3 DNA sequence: TGCAGCGCCTATCCGACAGGGGGCGGCTATGGCTACACCTTC. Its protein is CSAYPTGGGYGYTF.